The next 14 T cell receptor beta chains were all read from a single sample in a study of blood T cell repertoires in COVID-19. TCRdb's table, derived via immunoSEQ multiplex PCR, lists solely in-frame clones and lacks some. Seen here are some 64,000 clones, around 82% observed once, and the top ten hold roughly 20%. Material: peripheral blood. The receptors derive from a man older than 75 with active or convalescent COVID-19.

This clone was detected once. The J gene is TRBJ2-1, the V gene TRBV18; 7 bases align to TRBD2. The CDR3 loop spans 17 amino acids. After removal of 3 bases from V and 4 bases from J, the junction contained 12 bases not matched to a gene. CDR1 KGHSH and CDR2 LQKENI come from the germline V gene. This chain's CDR3 is CASSPDRGTTLYNEQFF. The CDR3, as DNA: TGTGCCAGCTCACCTGATCGCGGGACTACCCTGTACAATGAGCAGTTCTTC.

The V gene is TRBV6-2 or TRBV6-3, the J gene TRBJ1-5; D might be TRBD1 (5 bases). V lost 5 bases and J lost 6, with 23 bases in between. Germline V gives CDR1 MNHEY, CDR2 SVGEGT. The CDR3 loop spans 17 amino acids. DNA of the CDR3: TGTGCCAGCAGTCCGGCAGGACCGGGGGTGTGGAGTCAGCCCCAGCATTTT. It yields the protein CASSPAGPGVWSQPQHF.

The chain combines TRBV3-1 (or the pseudogene TRBV3-2) with TRBJ2-1; 13 nucleotides line up with TRBD2. Germline loops: CDR1 LGHDT, CDR2 YNNKEL (reference sequence). J was trimmed by 4 bases and V by 4 bases; bases with no gene match: 4. The CDR3 consists of 16 residues. The CDR3 region is CASSRELAGGYNEQFF. CDR3 nucleotide sequence: TGTGCCAGCAGCCGAGAACTAGCGGGGGGGTACAATGAGCAGTTCTTC.

This clone came up once. The chain employs TRBV6-2 or TRBV6-3 and TRBJ1-1; D might be TRBD1 (6 bases). Trimming took off 5 bases at V and 0 bases at J, with 13 bases between the two ends. In germline, CDR1 is MNHEY, CDR2 SVGEGT. CDR3 size: 15 residues. The CDR3, as DNA: TGTGCCAGCAGTACGCGACACAGGGTGAACACTGAAGCTTTCTTT. This encodes CASSTRHRVNTEAFF.

This chain links TRBV18 with TRBJ1-4; D possibly corresponds to TRBD1 (6 bases). The CDR3 consists of 15 residues. Trimming cost V 5 bases and J 0 bases, with 10 bases left between them. Germline assignment: CDR1 KGHSH and CDR2 LQKENI. As DNA, the CDR3 is TGTGCCAGCTCAAGTGAGGGGGCAACTAATGAAAAACTGTTTTTT. Its translation is CASSSEGATNEKLFF.

J is TRBJ2-1 and V is TRBV19; 13 bases match TRBD2. J was trimmed by 9 bases and V by 1 base; bases with no gene match: 9. This CDR3 has 17 residues. Germline-derived CDR1 and CDR2 are LNHDA and SQIVND (reference sequence). DNA of the CDR3: TGTGCCAGTAGTATAGGTAAAAGGACTAGCGGGAGTCCTGAGCAGTTCTTC. This translates into CASSIGKRTSGSPEQFF.

This chain joins TRBV24-1 and TRBJ2-3; TRBD2 aligns across 11 bases. The CDR3 spans 19 residues. The germline gives CDR1 KGHDR, CDR2 SFDVKD. V shed 3 bases, J shed 0 bases, and the junction held 10 bases outside the gene matches. CDR3 DNA: TGTGCCACCAGTGATGATTCCGGGACTAGCGGTTCTAGCACAGATACGCAGTATTTT. Amino acids: CATSDDSGTSGSSTDTQYF.

The CDR3 sequence: CASSQARPGQNSYGYTF. CDR3 nucleotide sequence: TGCGCCAGCAGCCAAGCGCGCCCGGGACAGAACTCCTATGGCTACACCTTC. This chain connects TRBV4-1 to TRBJ1-2; 7 bases map to TRBD1. The CDR3 covers 17 residues. Germline V CDR1 and CDR2: MGHRA, YSYEKL. The ends lost 1 base at V and 4 bases at J; junction bases unmatched: 12.

This clone was counted at least ten times. The chain joins TRBV5-8 to TRBJ2-7; possibly TRBD1 for D (6 bases). V was pared by 0 bases and J by 2 bases, with 15 bases between. The CDR3 is 16 residues long. CDR1 is SGHTS and CDR2 is YDEGEE in the germline V gene. The chain's CDR3 is CASSLEQGSSTYEQYF. The CDR3 DNA follows: TGTGCCAGCAGCTTGGAGCAGGGGTCCTCTACCTACGAGCAGTACTTC. The full variable domain, with the rest looked up from reference TRBV5-8 and TRBJ2-7, is EAGVTQSPTHLIKTRGQQATLRCSPISGHTSVYWYQQALGLGLQFLLWYDEGEERNRGNFPPRFSGRQFPNYSSELNVNALELEDSALYLCASSLEQGSSTYEQYFGPGTRLTVT.

The chain recombines TRBV7-2 with TRBJ2-7; possible D gene TRBD1, 5 bases. With 1 base removed from V and 3 bases from J, the gap between germline ends came to 10 bases. The CDR3 runs to 14 residues. The germline gives CDR1 SGHTA, CDR2 FQGNSA. CDR3 region: CASSLGPGYYEQYF. In nucleotides, the CDR3 is TGTGCCAGCAGCTTAGGTCCAGGGTACTACGAGCAGTACTTC.

CDR3 DNA: TGCGCCAGCAGCCAAGATGAGGCAGATAGCAATCAGCCCCAGCATTTT. Residues: CASSQDEADSNQPQHF. V is TRBV4-3 and J is TRBJ1-5, with D unresolved. Between the trimmed V and J ends, which lost 0 bases and 0 bases, there was a span of 9 bases. This CDR3 is built from 16 residues. Germline V CDR1 and CDR2: LGHNA, YSLEER.

The V call is TRBV27, the J call TRBJ1-1; D call uncertain. Germline lookup yields CDR1 MNHEY and CDR2 SMNVEV (reference sequence). This CDR3 comprises 15 residues. The V end lost 5 bases, the J end lost 4 bases, and 17 bases lay between the germline ends. CDR3: CASSVKGGGSTEAFF. CDR3 bases: TGTGCCAGCAGTGTTAAGGGAGGAGGGAGCACTGAAGCTTTCTTT.

The J gene is TRBJ1-6, the V gene TRBV7-6, with 7 positions matching TRBD1. Germline-derived CDR1 and CDR2 are SGHVS and FNYEAQ. V lost 4 bases, J lost 15 bases, and 9 bases stayed unmatched. The CDR3 covers 13 residues. The DNA of the CDR3 is TGTGCCAGCAGCTCCCAGACAGGGTCGGACCTCCACTTT. Amino acid sequence: CASSSQTGSDLHF.

The V gene is TRBV27, the J gene TRBJ2-7, with D perhaps matching TRBD2 (6 bases). The CDR3 contains 16 residues. CDR1 MNHEY and CDR2 SMNVEV come from the germline V gene (reference sequence). V lost 5 bases and J lost 3, with 20 bases in between. The CDR3 nucleotides read TGTGCCAGCAGTCAGAGGGCTCGGGACTTCAACTACGAGCAGTACTTC. Translated: CASSQRARDFNYEQYF.